The rows below give T cell receptor beta chains drawn from one sample of a study of cytomegalovirus exposure and HLA in healthy donors. The data were produced by immunoSEQ multiplex PCR, yet TCRdb's version contains in-frame clones alone and is incomplete. The sample consists of 95,000 to 150,000 clones, less than 85% of them appearing once. The sample comprised PBMCs. All receptors derive from a woman in her thirties or forties in good health and CMV-seronegative. Each CDR3 is given with its conserved first and last residue. Fields, in order: V gene, J gene, CDR3 protein.

TRBV28	TRBJ2-4	CASSSTWTGLDIQYF
TRBV7-2	TRBJ1-1	CASSLYLRGLNTEAFF
TRBV6-5	TRBJ2-1	CASSPDRAREQFF
TRBV30	TRBJ2-7	CAWKATGKWFGQYF
TRBV2	TRBJ1-4	CAGALGTANEKLFF
TRBV5-1	TRBJ2-3	CASSTGGQGRVDTQYF
TRBV19	TRBJ2-3	CASSIEAGRATDTQYF
TRBV7-9	TRBJ2-5	CASSLGRGYSETQYF
TRBV4-2	TRBJ2-7	CASSREMYGGSYEQYF
TRBV18	TRBJ2-1	CASSESGRAHNEQFF
TRBV27	TRBJ2-6	CASIYPSSGANVLTF
TRBV19	TRBJ2-7	CASSLEGYEQYF
TRBV7-2	TRBJ2-2	CASSLYAGGGTGELFF
TRBV9	TRBJ2-7	CASSVGGGRAGEQYF
TRBV10-3	TRBJ2-2	CAIGTPKNTGELFF
TRBV25-1	TRBJ2-7	CASSGVRAGGLNEQYF
TRBV30	TRBJ1-2	CACMRAGGGGYTF
TRBV4-3	TRBJ2-3	CASSQGTGDLTDTQYF
TRBV9	TRBJ1-3	CASSTEGNTIYF
TRBV14	TRBJ2-2	CASSQGWRDRGELFF
TRBV5-1	TRBJ2-5	CASSLVTGNQETQYF
TRBV7-9	TRBJ2-2	CASSFSPDANTGELFF
TRBV28	TRBJ1-2	CASSLPTGQSYGYTF
TRBV30	TRBJ2-7	CAWASGTAYEQYF
TRBV10-3	TRBJ1-2	CAISNTAPLANGYTF
TRBV11-2	TRBJ1-2	CASSRGQGVQGYGYTF
TRBV5-1	TRBJ1-1	CASSPGSPGTEAFF
TRBV7-7	TRBJ2-3	CASSLGQGAKTQYF
TRBV5-1	TRBJ2-1	CASGSGLAGELYNEQFF